This entry lists 18 T cell receptor beta chains sequenced from one sample in a study of cytomegalovirus exposure and HLA in healthy donors. The PCR had 60 Vbeta and 13 Jbeta primers. Clones were sequenced by immunoSEQ multiplex PCR, and TCRdb holds only the in-frame ones, with some missing. Of roughly 150,000 clones listed, around four fifths were seen once; the top ten hold around 5%. The source material was PBMCs. These receptors were obtained from a man under 40 in good health.

This rearrangement joins TRBV5-1 to TRBJ2-1; a possible D gene is TRBD2 (5 bases). The CDR3 is 14 residues long. Germline V lookup: CDR1 SGHRS, CDR2 YFSETQ. Between the trimmed V and J ends, which lost 1 base and 6 bases, there was a span of 11 bases. The CDR3 DNA reads TGCGCCAGCAGCTTGCGAGGAGGAGGCAATGAGCAGTTCTTC. Its protein is CASSLRGGGNEQFF.

The V gene is TRBV27, the J gene TRBJ1-5; the D gene is possibly TRBD1 (6 bases). This CDR3 is built from 15 residues. CDR1 is MNHEY and CDR2 is SMNVEV in the germline V gene (reference sequence). Trimming removed 5 bases from V and 11 bases from J, with 22 bases in between. The CDR3 spells CASSTGQRGKGSQHF. The CDR3, as DNA: TGTGCCAGCAGTACCGGACAGAGAGGGAAGGGGTCCCAGCATTTT.

This chain connects TRBV14 to TRBJ2-2; D may be TRBD2 (6 bases). V lost 5 bases and J 6 bases, leaving 19 bases between the germline ends. The CDR3 length is 16 residues. Germline loops: CDR1 SGHDN, CDR2 FVKESK. CDR3 bases: TGTGCCAGCAGCGGCCACGGGACTCTTATGGCCGGGGAGCTGTTTTTT. This gives the protein CASSGHGTLMAGELFF.

The chain carries TRBV11-2 and TRBJ2-2; D ambiguous. From germline, CDR1 is SGHAT and CDR2 FQNNGV. CDR3 length equals 13 residues. The V and J ends lost 5 bases and 6 bases respectively, with 10 bases between them. Here the CDR3 reads CASSGLGSGELFF. CDR3 in DNA: TGTGCCAGCAGCGGCCTAGGCTCCGGGGAGCTGTTTTTT.

This clone came up a few times. The chain joins TRBV2 to TRBJ2-7, with 12 bases identical to TRBD2. The CDR3 is 13 residues long. J lost 12 bases, V lost 2 bases, and 5 bases had no gene match. CDR1 SNHLY and CDR2 FYNNEI come from the germline V gene. Written as DNA, the CDR3 is TGTGCCAGCAGTGAAAGGCTAGCGGGAGGGCTGTACTTC. Translated, it gives CASSERLAGGLYF.

The chain joins TRBV30 to TRBJ2-7; 9 positions agree with TRBD1. The CDR3 extends over 14 amino acids. The trim removed 4 bases at V and 0 bases at J, leaving 4 bases unmatched. CDR1 and CDR2 from the germline V gene are GTSNPN and SVGIG (reference sequence). The DNA for the CDR3 is TGTGCCTGGAAGGTGGACAGGGGCTCCTACGAGCAGTACTTC. This encodes CAWKVDRGSYEQYF.

In this sample, this clone turned up a few times. The V and J genes are TRBV21-1 and TRBJ2-1; TRBD2 was called by the table and not checked on the DNA. TRBV21-1 is noted as a pseudogene. This CDR3 region has 17 residues. The CDR3 here is CASSKGLAGGGDNEQFF. The CDR3 DNA reads as TGTGCCAGCAGCAAAGGACTAGCGGGAGGGGGAGACAATGAGCAGTTCTTC.

The genes are TRBV27 and TRBJ2-7; D is unclear. Germline V gene data show CDR1 as MNHEY and CDR2 as SMNVEV (reference sequence). CDR3 length: 13 amino acids. Trimming took 3 bases from V and 3 from J, leaving 9 bases between them. The CDR3 region is CASSLGRNYEQYF. Written as DNA, the CDR3 is TGTGCCAGCAGTTTGGGCAGGAACTACGAGCAGTACTTC.

The chain links TRBV10-3 to TRBJ1-5; 7 bases match TRBD1. Germline V gene lookup returns CDR1 ENHRY and CDR2 SYGVKD. J was trimmed by 2 bases and V by 2 bases; bases with no gene match: 3. The CDR3 spans 15 residues. In nucleotides, the CDR3 is TGTGCCATCAGTGAGAATCAGGGGGGCAATCAGCCCCAGCATTTT. Its protein product is CAISENQGGNQPQHF.

V gene TRBV29-1 combines with J gene TRBJ1-1; D uncertain. Looked up from germline, CDR1 is SQVTM and CDR2 is ANQGSEA. The length of the CDR3 is 12 residues. V was shortened by 4 bases and J by 8 bases, with 14 bases between the two germline ends. CDR3 region: CSVARQGREAFF. The CDR3 bases are TGCAGCGTTGCCCGACAAGGCCGCGAAGCTTTCTTT. The full variable domain, in which reference TRBV29-1 and TRBJ1-1 provide the parts outside the CDR3, is SAVISQKPSRDICQRGTSLTIQCQVDSQVTMMFWYRQQPGQSLTLIATANQGSEATYESGFVIDKFPISRPNLTFSTLTVSNMSPEDSSIYLCSVARQGREAFFGQGTRLTVV.

The rearrangement uses TRBV5-1 and TRBJ2-7, with 7 bases aligning to TRBD2. The germline CDR1 and CDR2 sequences are SGHRS and YFSETQ. Trimming took 4 bases from V and 5 from J; bases not matched to a gene: 9. The CDR3 runs to 14 residues. CDR3 bases: TGCGCCAGCAGCGGGGGGGGGAAAGTCCACGAGCAGTACTTC. Residues: CASSGGGKVHEQYF.

The genes are TRBV28 and TRBJ2-5, with D possibly being TRBD2 (6 bases). Deletions cut 1 base from V and 4 bases from J, with 10 bases between. The V gene's germline CDR1 is MDHEN and CDR2 SYDVKM. The CDR3 length is 14 residues. CDR3 in DNA: TGTGCCAGCAGTTTATTGGGAGGACCAGAGACCCAGTACTTC. Translation gives CASSLLGGPETQYF.

The chain combines TRBV11-2 with TRBJ2-1, with D perhaps TRBD1 (6 bases). The V end lost 6 bases, the J end lost 5 bases, and 17 bases lay between the germline ends. Germline V gives CDR1 SGHAT, CDR2 FQNNGV. The CDR3 sequence is 15 residues long. The CDR3 nucleotides are TGTGCCAGCAGTCCAGGGGCAGGGACCCACAATGAGCAGTTCTTC. Encoded protein: CASSPGAGTHNEQFF. Variable domain in full (rest from reference TRBV11-2 and TRBJ2-1): EAGVAQSPRYKIIEKRQSVAFWCNPISGHATLYWYQQILGQGPKLLIQFQNNGVVDDSQLPKDRFSAERLKGVDSTLKIQPAKLEDSAVYLCASSPGAGTHNEQFFGPGTRLTVL.

The V call is TRBV28, the J call TRBJ2-7; the D gene is possibly TRBD1 (6 bases). V was shortened by 5 bases and J by 3 bases, with 14 bases between the two germline ends. Germline V CDR1 and CDR2: MDHEN, SYDVKM. This CDR3 is built from 14 residues. CDR3: CASSPETGHYEQYF. The CDR3 DNA follows: TGTGCCAGCAGTCCAGAGACAGGCCACTACGAGCAGTACTTC.

This chain joins TRBV19 and TRBJ2-2; TRBD1 matches at 7 bases. Germline CDR1 LNHDA, CDR2 SQIVND (reference sequence). There are 15 residues in the CDR3. V trimming: 7 bases; J trimming: 6 bases; junction bases outside the gene matches: 11. CDR3 sequence reads: CASIPTGVRAGELFF. The CDR3 bases are TGTGCCAGTATCCCAACAGGGGTGCGGGCCGGGGAGCTGTTTTTT.

The rearrangement uses TRBV6-5 and TRBJ1-1, with D maybe TRBD1 (5 bases). Trimming cost V 6 bases and J 6 bases, with 14 bases left between them. This CDR3 comprises 13 residues. Germline V gene data show CDR1 as MNHEY and CDR2 as SVGAGI. The CDR3 bases are TGTGCCAGCAGCCTGGCAAGGGGATCTGAAGCTTTCTTT. Translation gives CASSLARGSEAFF.

V gene TRBV29-1 combines with J gene TRBJ1-5, with D possibly matching TRBD1 (6 bases). Trimming took 7 bases from V and 3 from J, leaving 16 bases between them. The CDR3 contains 14 residues. Germline lookup yields CDR1 SQVTM and CDR2 ANQGSEA. CDR3 coding DNA: TGCAGCGCCCAAACAGGGTCGTCCAATCAGCCCCAGCATTTT. Protein: CSAQTGSSNQPQHF.

The V gene is TRBV10-3, the J gene TRBJ2-1; TRBD2 matches at 14 bases. This CDR3 has 17 amino acids. Trimming at V came to 6 bases and at J to 5 bases, leaving 9 bases not matched to a gene. Looked up from germline, CDR1 is ENHRY and CDR2 is SYGVKD. The CDR3 sequence: CAISPGGLAGVNNEQFF. The DNA for the CDR3 is TGTGCCATCAGCCCGGGGGGACTAGCGGGAGTGAACAATGAGCAGTTCTTC.